Listed here are 15 T cell receptor beta chains from one sample, sequenced in a study of molecular identifiers for immune sequencing clone quantification. TCRdb fed the PCR reads into MiXCR, producing one record per CDR3 protein. The sample consists of about 640,000 distinct CDR3 sequences, just under 20% of them appearing once. Source material: naive CD8+ T cells from blood, with Jurkat cell RNA spiked in. Subset denoted: FACS-sorted CD8+CD4-CCR7+CD45RA+ naive T cells. These TCRs come from a human donor in good health. Some libraries in this study had Jurkat cell RNA spiked in.

This clonotype was seen at least ten times. The chain is built from TRBV7-9 and TRBJ2-7; 7 bases match TRBD2. This CDR3 has 14 amino acids. Germline trimming cut 5 bases from V and 4 bases from J; bases unmatched to any gene: 8. Germline lookup yields CDR1 SEHNR and CDR2 FQNEAQ (reference sequence). The CDR3 reads CASSALAENYEQYF. The CDR3 nucleotides are TGTGCCAGCAGCGCCCTAGCGGAGAATTACGAGCAGTACTTC.

Ten or more counts support this clonotype. V is TRBV6-1 and J is TRBJ1-1; no definite D call. This CDR3 has 15 residues. Trimming stripped 6 bases from V and 7 bases from J, with 21 bases between. Germline lookup yields CDR1 MNHNS and CDR2 SASEGT. The CDR3 coding sequence is TGTGCCAGCAGCCAAACTATGAACGGCATTATTGAAGCTTTCTTT. Residues: CASSQTMNGIIEAFF.

At least ten counts were recorded for this clonotype. The V gene is TRBV2, the J gene TRBJ2-7; D unresolved. The CDR3 is 12 amino acids. V was trimmed by 4 bases and J by 4 bases, leaving 8 bases between them. Germline V gives CDR1 SNHLY, CDR2 FYNNEI. CDR3 region: CASSVVGYEQYF. In DNA, the CDR3 is TGTGCCAGCAGTGTAGTGGGGTACGAGCAGTACTTC.

This clonotype was counted ten times or more. A clone one base away is much larger, so this may be a read error. The chain couples TRBV27 to TRBJ2-3; unclear D gene. V lost 6 bases to trimming and J lost 2 bases, with 3 bases between them. CDR1 MNHEY and CDR2 SMNVEV come from the germline V gene (reference sequence). This CDR3 is 11 amino acids long. The CDR3: CASRVTDTQYF. The CDR3 nucleotides are TGTGCCAGCAGGGTCACAGATACGCAGTATTTT.

This clonotype was recorded many times. V and J are TRBV19 and TRBJ2-7, with D perhaps matching TRBD1 (5 bases). From germline, CDR1 is LNHDA and CDR2 SQIVND (reference sequence). This CDR3 has 14 amino acids. Trimming took off 6 bases at V and 2 bases at J, with 14 bases between the two ends. In DNA, the CDR3 is TGTGCCAGTAGCCCCACGGACATTACCTACGAGCAGTACTTC. Translation: CASSPTDITYEQYF. Together with reference TRBV19 and TRBJ2-7, the CDR3 gives the full variable domain: DGGITQSPKYLFRKEGQNVTLSCEQNLNHDAMYWYRQDPGQGLRLIYYSQIVNDFQKGDIAEGYSVSREKKESFPLTVTSAQKNPTAFYLCASSPTDITYEQYFGPGTRLTVT.

This clonotype occurred many times. The chain joins TRBV29-1 to TRBJ2-2, with 8 bases matching TRBD2. Germline CDR1 reads SQVTM; CDR2 reads ANQGSEA. This CDR3 is 16 amino acids long. V trimming: 4 bases; J trimming: 0 bases; junction bases outside the gene matches: 7. CDR3 region: CSVAGSGVSNTGELFF. The DNA for the CDR3 is TGCAGCGTTGCGGGTAGCGGGGTATCGAACACCGGGGAGCTGTTTTTT.

The rearrangement joins TRBV3-1 to TRBJ2-3; 10 bases are shared with TRBD2. Trimming cost V 3 bases and J 1 base; bases outside gene matches: 7. The CDR3 totals 17 residues. Looked up from germline, CDR1 is LGHDT and CDR2 is YNNKEL (reference sequence). The CDR3 protein is CASSQLERGGGTDTQYF. The CDR3 DNA sequence: TGTGCCAGCAGCCAGCTGGAGCGGGGGGGCGGCACAGATACGCAGTATTTT.

Points on this clonotype: This may stem from a read error, because a much larger clone lies one nucleotide away. This chain's CDR3 is CASSLEMVSGYYYGCTF. CDR3 DNA sequence: TGTGCCAGCAGCTTAGAGATGGTTTCGGGATACTATTATGGCTGCACCTTC. This rearrangement joins TRBV7-9 to TRBJ1-2; D gene uncertain. CDR3 length: 17 residues. Looked up from germline, CDR1 is SEHNR and CDR2 is FQNEAQ (reference sequence).

The chain joins TRBV18 to TRBJ2-7; the match to TRBD2 covers 7 bases. The CDR3 is 16 residues long. J was trimmed by 5 bases and V by 2 bases; bases with no gene match: 12. The V gene's germline CDR1 is KGHSH and CDR2 LQKENI. Here the CDR3 reads CASSPSPPRGMNEQYF. CDR3 nucleotide sequence: TGTGCCAGCTCACCATCCCCTCCGCGGGGGATGAACGAGCAGTACTTC.

This chain joins TRBV3-2 and TRBJ2-3; TRBD1, the table's D call, lacks a check against the DNA. TRBV3-2 is a known pseudogene. The CDR3 length is 17 residues. The CDR3: CASSQEKVGQGRDTQYF. In DNA form, the CDR3 reads TGTGCCAGCAGCCAAGAGAAGGTTGGACAGGGTCGGGATACGCAGTATTTT.

This clonotype has ten or more counts. The rearrangement links TRBV7-9 to TRBJ2-1; D unclear. Germline assignment: CDR1 SEHNR and CDR2 FQNEAQ (reference sequence). V was pared by 2 bases and J by 8 bases, with 4 bases between. This CDR3 contains 11 residues. Here the CDR3 reads CASSLYDEQFF. The CDR3 DNA reads as TGTGCCAGCAGCTTATATGATGAGCAGTTCTTC.

This clonotype was recorded a few times. The rearrangement links TRBV6-2 or TRBV6-3 to TRBJ2-7; 9 bases map to TRBD2. There are 19 residues in the CDR3. With V trimmed by 2 bases and J by 4 bases, 18 bases remained unmatched. Germline V gives CDR1 MNHEY, CDR2 SVGEGT. Here the CDR3 reads CASSYTAGGPVRQLYEQYF. Here the CDR3 DNA reads TGTGCCAGCAGTTACACGGCGGGAGGGCCGGTTCGGCAGTTGTACGAGCAGTACTTC.

About this clonotype: Being one base from a much bigger clone, this may be a read error. This rearrangement joins TRBV4-3 to TRBJ2-2; perhaps TRBD2 as D (5 bases). This CDR3 contains 15 residues. Germline CDR1 LGHNA, CDR2 YSLEER. The CDR3 is CASSQDTHFTGELSF. The CDR3 DNA sequence: TGCGCCAGCAGCCAAGACACACATTTCACCGGGGAGCTGTCTTTT.

This clonotype was picked up many times. V usage is TRBV3-1 and J usage is TRBJ2-3, with TRBD2 matching over 7 bases. The CDR3 consists of 17 residues. The germline gives CDR1 LGHDT, CDR2 YNNKEL (reference sequence). V lost 1 base, J lost 3 bases, and 10 bases stayed unmatched. The CDR3 sequence is CASSQVPAGRMTDTQYF. The CDR3 nucleotides read TGTGCCAGCAGCCAAGTGCCAGCGGGGAGGATGACAGATACGCAGTATTTT.

This clonotype was detected a few times. The chain combines TRBV2 with TRBJ2-5; no reliable D call. Looked up from germline, CDR1 is SNHLY and CDR2 is FYNNEI. The CDR3 sequence is 17 residues long. Trimming took 1 base from V and 5 from J, leaving 20 bases between them. The CDR3 here is CASSEGTLGPLLETQYF. The DNA for the CDR3 is TGTGCCAGCAGTGAAGGCACGCTAGGACCTTTATTGGAGACCCAGTACTTC.